This T cell receptor beta chain was sequenced during a study of graft-versus-host responses after intestinal transplantation. Using immunoSEQ multiplex PCR, the repertoire was profiled, and TCRdb retains in-frame clones only, with some absent. The sample includes about 120,000 clones, more than 90% of them seen just once. V was cut by 0 bases and J by 3 bases, with 6 bases left in between. The germline gives CDR1 MNHEY, CDR2 SMNVEV (reference sequence). The CDR3 spans 15 residues. Study observations and caveats: Recipient bone marrow held GvH clones, some seen earlier in ileum or blood. Clonal ratios of graft-versus-host to host-versus-graft in allografts were high for patients exhibiting graft-donor T cell macrochimerism.

A remark on this clone: Its antigen is still unknown.

Sequences were derived from unstimulated CD4+ T cells sorted from spleen or lymph node cells, sampled before transplant. The chain combines TRBV27 with TRBJ2-6, with unresolved D. This receptor was obtained from a human donor who was the organ donor for an intestinal transplant. CDR3 sequence: CASSLSGFGANVLTF. CDR3 coding DNA: TGTGCCAGCAGTTTATCCGGCTTTGGGGCCAACGTCCTGACTTTC.